This entry lists 17 T cell receptor beta chains sequenced from one sample in a study of human T cells and chemical hapten exposure. TCRdb reanalysed the RACE reads using MiXCR and keeps one entry per CDR3 protein. Seen here are just over 95,000 distinct CDR3 sequences, roughly a quarter observed once, and the top ten hold over 9%. As for time point: patch test 3, about 24 weeks after DPC sensitization. Specified treatment: therapeutic diphenylcyclopropenone sensitization with weekly scalp DPC. The source was whole blood, collected in connection with sensitization to the hapten diphenylcyclopropenone (DPC). The origin of the receptors is a man aged 40-55 years with alopecia areata. Some clones in this sample may be carry-over from other donors' samples.

The CDR3 coding sequence is TGTGCCAGCAGTTCCTCGAGGGGAAGGAACACTGAAGCTTTCTTT. It specifies CASSSSRGRNTEAFF. The chain joins TRBV7-2 to TRBJ1-1; D might be TRBD1 (5 bases). The CDR3 spans 15 residues. The germline V gene encodes CDR1 SGHTA and CDR2 FQGNSA. Trimming removed 6 bases from V and 1 base from J, with 15 bases in between.

The chain uses TRBV4-2 and TRBJ2-7; 7 nucleotides agree with TRBD2. The V gene end was trimmed by 3 bases and the J gene end by 3 bases; junction bases not matched to a gene: 5. Germline CDR1 is LGHNA and CDR2 is YNFKEQ. CDR3 length equals 14 residues. CDR3 sequence: CASSQGLAVYEQYF. The CDR3 DNA follows: TGTGCCAGCAGCCAGGGTCTAGCGGTCTACGAGCAGTACTTC.

This clonotype showed up just a few times. The rearrangement links TRBV7-8 to TRBJ1-4; D is uncertain. This CDR3 is 17 amino acids long. CDR1 and CDR2 (germline): SGHVS, FQNEAQ. Trimming took 1 base from V and 0 from J, leaving 12 bases between them. The CDR3 nucleotides read TGTGCCAGCAGCTTAGGGACTTTACTTGCAACTAATGAAAAACTGTTTTTT. Encoded protein: CASSLGTLLATNEKLFF.

This clonotype was detected only a few times. The chain has TRBV5-1 and TRBJ2-5; D is unclear. The CDR3 totals 14 residues. Germline V lookup: CDR1 SGHRS, CDR2 YFSETQ. V lost 5 bases and J 9 bases, leaving 20 bases between the germline ends. The CDR3 loop reads CASRTAGQDLPQYF. DNA of the CDR3: TGCGCCAGCAGAACCGCCGGCCAAGACTTACCCCAGTACTTC.

This clonotype appeared a few times. CDR3 DNA: TGTGCCAGCAGTTTAGGACTAGCGGGAGTCTCAGATACGCAGTATTTT. It encodes CASSLGLAGVSDTQYF. J is TRBJ2-3 and V is TRBV28, with 13 bases identical to TRBD2. The CDR3 sequence is 16 residues long. The V gene's germline CDR1 is MDHEN and CDR2 SYDVKM. The ends lost 2 bases at V and 4 bases at J; junction bases unmatched: 3. Full variable domain (missing parts from reference TRBV28 and TRBJ2-3): DVKVTQSSRYLVKRTGEKVFLECVQDMDHENMFWYRQDPGLGLRLIYFSYDVKMKEKGDIPEGYSVSREKKERFSLILESASTNQTSMYLCASSLGLAGVSDTQYFGPGTRLTVL.

The sample holds a few counts of this clonotype. The rearrangement uses TRBV10-1 and TRBJ2-3; weak D call: TRBD2 (6 bases). The CDR3 has 13 amino acids. Germline CDR1 is WNHNN and CDR2 is SYGVQD (reference sequence). Trimming cost V 5 bases and J 3 bases, with 9 bases left between them. CDR3 in amino acids: CASSWRGTDTQYF. The CDR3 DNA is TGCGCCAGCAGTTGGAGGGGTACAGATACGCAGTATTTT.

Only a few counts were recorded for this clonotype. The genes are TRBV6-5 and TRBJ2-3; D possibly corresponds to TRBD2 (6 bases). This CDR3 has 15 residues. The V gene's germline CDR1 is MNHEY and CDR2 SVGAGI. The V end lost 2 bases, the J end lost 0 bases, and 9 bases lay between the germline ends. The CDR3 is CASSYRGSSTDTQYF. The CDR3 DNA follows: TGTGCCAGCAGTTACCGGGGGTCTAGCACAGATACGCAGTATTTT.

The J gene is TRBJ1-1, the V gene TRBV6-1; 8 nucleotides agree with TRBD1. The germline gives CDR1 MNHNS, CDR2 SASEGT. The length of the CDR3 is 13 residues. The trim removed 6 bases at V and 4 bases at J, leaving 4 bases unmatched. The DNA for the CDR3 is TGTGCCAGCAGGGACAGGGCGTTCACTGAAGCTTTCTTT. Protein: CASRDRAFTEAFF.

This clonotype was found many times. V is TRBV20-1 and J is TRBJ2-3; the D is unclear. The CDR3 runs to 15 residues. The germline V and J ends were trimmed by 1 base and 6 bases, with 17 bases remaining between them. Germline V gene data show CDR1 as DFQATT and CDR2 as SNEGSKA (reference sequence). CDR3 in DNA: TGCAGTGCTAGAGCCGCTGGCGGTATGGTGGATACGCAGTATTTT. Protein sequence: CSARAAGGMVDTQYF.

The rearrangement uses TRBV11-2 and TRBJ2-7; 9 bases agree with TRBD1. This CDR3 has 15 amino acids. Germline V CDR1 and CDR2: SGHAT, FQNNGV. With V trimmed by 4 bases and J by 3 bases, 7 bases remained unmatched. For the CDR3, the DNA is TGTGCCAGCAGCTCCCCACAGGGGGCAGGCTACGAGCAGTACTTC. It codes for CASSSPQGAGYEQYF.

This clonotype was picked up a small number of times. The CDR3 protein is CASSYSRTRPYNEQFF. In DNA, the CDR3 is TGTGCCAGCAGTTACTCGAGGACTAGACCCTACAATGAGCAGTTCTTC. The V call is TRBV6-5, the J call TRBJ2-1, with 7 positions matching TRBD2. Germline CDR1 reads MNHEY; CDR2 reads SVGAGI. With V trimmed by 0 bases and J by 2 bases, 4 bases remained unmatched. The CDR3 is 16 residues long.

This clonotype was seen more than once but under ten times. The J gene is TRBJ1-1, the V gene TRBV5-1; D is unresolved. The CDR3 loop spans 15 amino acids. Trimming pared 0 bases from V and 6 bases from J, leaving 15 bases between. Germline V gene sequence: CDR1 SGHRS, CDR2 YFSETQ. The CDR3 reads CASSLEGRSGAEAFF. In DNA, the CDR3 is TGCGCCAGCAGCTTGGAAGGCAGGTCAGGCGCTGAAGCTTTCTTT. The full variable domain, its missing parts supplied by reference TRBV5-1 and TRBJ1-1, is KAGVTQTPRYLIKTRGQQVTLSCSPISGHRSVSWYQQTPGQGLQFLFEYFSETQRNKGNFPGRFSGRQFSNSRSEMNVSTLELGDSALYLCASSLEGRSGAEAFFGQGTRLTVV.

The J gene is TRBJ2-3, the V gene TRBV7-9, with 10 bases fitting TRBD1. Germline V gene data show CDR1 as SEHNR and CDR2 as FQNEAQ (reference sequence). V trimming: 5 bases; J trimming: 3 bases; junction bases outside the gene matches: 8. CDR3 length: 16 amino acids. CDR3 sequence reads: CASSPLGQGSTDTQYF. For the CDR3, the DNA is TGTGCCAGCAGCCCCCTGGGACAGGGGTCTACAGATACGCAGTATTTT.

This clonotype was observed many times. V is TRBV29-1 and J is TRBJ2-3, with no clear D. The CDR3 covers 13 residues. Trimming stripped 1 base from V and 4 bases from J, with 9 bases between. Germline loops: CDR1 SQVTM, CDR2 ANQGSEA. CDR3 protein: CSVEVDRSDTQYF. CDR3 DNA sequence: TGCAGCGTTGAAGTTGACCGGTCAGATACGCAGTATTTT.

This clonotype was counted only a few times. The CDR3 region is CATSDGGSYEQYF. As DNA, the CDR3 is TGTGCCACCAGTGATGGGGGCTCCTACGAGCAGTACTTC. The genes are TRBV24-1 and TRBJ2-7, with D perhaps matching TRBD1 or TRBD2 (5 bases each). V lost 3 bases, J lost 0 bases, and 5 bases lay in between. Germline loops: CDR1 KGHDR, CDR2 SFDVKD. The length of the CDR3 is 13 residues.

The V call is TRBV28, the J call TRBJ1-2, with TRBD1 identical over 10 bases. The CDR3 is 14 amino acids. With 5 bases clipped from V and 3 bases from J, the junction kept 3 bases outside the gene matches. The germline gives CDR1 MDHEN, CDR2 SYDVKM. The CDR3 DNA reads as TGTGCCAGCAGTATCGGACAGGGGGACTATGGCTACACCTTC. Encoded protein: CASSIGQGDYGYTF.

This chain uses TRBV3-1 with TRBJ2-3; D gene ambiguous. In germline, CDR1 is LGHDT, CDR2 YNNKEL (reference sequence). Trimming cost V 4 bases and J 4 bases, with 9 bases left between them. The CDR3 is made up of 13 amino acids. CDR3 in DNA: TGTGCCAGCAGCCCTCCCGGGTCAGATACGCAGTATTTT. As protein: CASSPPGSDTQYF.